Here is one TCR beta chain with its context. The antigen is undetermined. These data originate in a study of CXCR3-negative and CXCR3-positive naive CD8 T cells. Study-level results: Similarly elevated diversity marked both naive subsets, with memory CD8+ cells showing far lower diversity. Naive CXCR3-positive cells had TRB CDR3s more hydrophobic than those of CXCR3-negative naive cells.

Libraries of TRB cDNA were made by 5' RACE and carried UMIs. TCRdb re-called the 5' RACE reads and shows each CDR3 protein once, DNA omitted. The ten top clones account for 0.9% to 1.2%, within a sample of some 99,000 distinct CDR3 sequences. The sorting of each CD8+ T cell subset was done in triplicate, at 300,000 cells each. Germline V gives CDR1 SQVTM, CDR2 ANQGSEA. The CDR3 spans 18 residues. The sequencing input was naive CXCR3+ CD8+ T cells from blood. Documented subset: CD45RO-CCR7+CD27+CD95- naive CD8+ T cells expressing CXCR3 (TNR3+). The J gene is TRBJ2-7, the V gene TRBV29-1; the TCRdb D gene call, TRBD1, has no DNA to confirm it. This clonotype was obtained from a human donor in good health. Some clones in this sample may be carry-over from other donors' samples. CDR3 in amino acids: CSVERVLTGNGLAYEQYF.